The 2 T cell receptor beta chains below were found in one sample sequenced in a study of cytomegalovirus exposure and HLA in healthy donors. The PCR contained 60 Vbeta and 13 Jbeta primers. Repertoires were generated with immunoSEQ multiplex PCR, while TCRdb's copy carries only in-frame clones and drops some. The table shows over 95,000 clones, with roughly 80% occurring only once. Sequenced material: PBMCs. The receptor set was obtained from a man aged 35-49 years in good health and CMV-seronegative.

CDR3: CASSPGGRNGNYEQYF. The CDR3 nucleotides read TGTGCCAGTAGCCCCGGCGGGCGGAATGGCAACTACGAGCAGTACTTC. V gene TRBV19 combines with J gene TRBJ2-7, with D possibly being TRBD2 (5 bases). Trimming left V 6 bases short and J 3 bases short, with 21 bases between. Germline CDR1 is LNHDA and CDR2 is SQIVND (reference sequence). CDR3 length: 16 amino acids. Full variable domain (rest looked up from reference TRBV19 and TRBJ2-7): DGGITQSPKYLFRKEGQNVTLSCEQNLNHDAMYWYRQDPGQGLRLIYYSQIVNDFQKGDIAEGYSVSREKKESFPLTVTSAQKNPTAFYLCASSPGGRNGNYEQYFGPGTRLTVT.

There are a few counts of this clone. The chain couples TRBV29-1 to TRBJ2-3; 8 nucleotides match TRBD2. This CDR3 spans 15 amino acids. The J segment lost 2 bases and the V segment lost 7 bases, leaving 11 bases of the junction unmatched. Looked up from germline, CDR1 is SQVTM and CDR2 is ANQGSEA. The CDR3 sequence: CSGTGTRSTTDTQYF. The CDR3 nucleotides read TGCAGCGGAACCGGGACTAGGAGCACCACAGATACGCAGTATTTT.